These 27 T cell receptor beta chains came from one sample sequenced in a study of blood T cell repertoires in COVID-19 (dated by TCRdb to 2018 to 2020). The method was the immunoSEQ multiplex PCR assay. TCRdb carries this immuneACCESS record with in-frame sequences only. Its versions omit some clonotypes, under half of them owing to an unresolved V gene in the studies checked, with the rest unexplained. For this sample the table gives about 440,000 clones, of which about 85% were detected only once. Clones ranked in the top ten supply nearly 2% of the sample. The sample consisted of PBMCs or T cells enriched from blood (not recorded which). These receptors all come from a woman between 18 and 29 years old with acute COVID-19.

V gene TRBV12-3 or TRBV12-4 combines with J gene TRBJ2-1; 9 nucleotides align to TRBD1. The V segment lost 5 bases and the J segment 12 bases; nucleotides outside the gene matches: 5. The CDR3 length is 12 residues. CDR3 in DNA: TGTGCCAGCAGTCCACAGGGGGCGGGGCAGTTCTTC. Translated: CASSPQGAGQFF.

V usage is TRBV13 and J usage is TRBJ1-2; tentatively, D is TRBD1 (5 bases). CDR3 length: 15 amino acids. The germline V gene has CDR1 PRHDT and CDR2 FYEKMQ (reference sequence). The germline V and J ends were trimmed by 3 bases and 0 bases, with 11 bases remaining between them. DNA of the CDR3: TGTGCCAGCAGCTTCCCCGCGGGACCTAACTATGGCTACACCTTC. Encoded protein: CASSFPAGPNYGYTF.

The J gene is TRBJ1-5, the V gene TRBV19; 8 nucleotides line up with TRBD1. Unmatched junction bases numbered 3, after V lost 1 base and J lost 4 bases. This CDR3 comprises 15 residues. Germline V gives CDR1 LNHDA, CDR2 SQIVND (reference sequence). The CDR3 reads CASSIGGQDNQPQHF. CDR3 nucleotide sequence: TGTGCCAGTAGTATAGGGGGACAGGATAATCAGCCCCAGCATTTT.

This chain links TRBV4-3 with TRBJ2-3; no definite D call. The V end lost 0 bases, the J end lost 0 bases, and 10 bases lay between the germline ends. The CDR3 is 16 amino acids. Germline V CDR1 and CDR2: LGHNA, YSLEER. Written as DNA, the CDR3 is TGCGCCAGCAGCCAAGATCCCTACCGTAGCACAGATACGCAGTATTTT. Its translation: CASSQDPYRSTDTQYF.

This sequence joins TRBV5-6 and TRBJ1-3, with D possibly TRBD1 on 5 matching bases. This CDR3 spans 18 amino acids. The germline V gene has CDR1 SGHDT and CDR2 YYEEEE. V was trimmed by 0 bases and J by 3 bases, leaving 19 bases between them. CDR3 sequence: CASSLDLMAGKGGNTIYF. CDR3 in DNA: TGTGCCAGCAGCTTGGATTTAATGGCAGGGAAAGGTGGAAACACCATATATTTT.

The chain employs TRBV5-5 and TRBJ2-7, with 7 bases aligning to TRBD2. This CDR3 has 15 residues. V was pared by 4 bases and J by 2 bases, with 9 bases of the junction left unmatched. The germline CDR1 and CDR2 sequences are SGHKS and YYEKEE (reference sequence). The CDR3 loop is CASSPGGSLTYEQYF. CDR3 nucleotides: TGTGCCAGCAGCCCCGGGGGGTCGTTAACCTACGAGCAGTACTTC. Complete variable domain (other parts from reference TRBV5-5 and TRBJ2-7): DAGVTQSPTHLIKTRGQQVTLRCSPISGHKSVSWYQQVLGQGPQFIFQYYEKEERGRGNFPDRFSARQFPNYSSELNVNALLLGDSALYLCASSPGGSLTYEQYFGPGTRLTVT.

V gene TRBV6-5 combines with J gene TRBJ2-1; 9 positions agree with TRBD1. The CDR3 length is 15 residues. V lost 2 bases to trimming and J lost 8 bases; unmatched junction nucleotides: 7. Germline CDR1 reads MNHEY; CDR2 reads SVGAGI. CDR3 region: CASSYLGTGRDEQFF. The CDR3 region has the DNA TGTGCCAGCAGTTACCTCGGGACAGGGAGGGATGAGCAGTTCTTC.

This chain connects TRBV4-2 to TRBJ2-1; the match to TRBD2 covers 12 bases. The V and J ends lost 4 bases and 0 bases, in that order; junction bases with no gene match: 4. The CDR3 has 17 amino acids. The V gene's germline CDR1 is LGHNA and CDR2 YNFKEQ. This CDR3 is CASSRGLAGTSYNEQFF. The CDR3 coding sequence is TGTGCCAGCAGCCGAGGACTAGCGGGAACCTCCTACAATGAGCAGTTCTTC.

About this clone itself: A read error may produce the germline difference seen at one junction end. The chain combines TRBV7-7 with TRBJ2-5, with a tentative D call TRBD2 (6 bases). This CDR3 spans 17 amino acids. Germline V gives CDR1 SSHAT, CDR2 FNYEAQ (reference sequence). The DNA for the CDR3 is TGTGCTAGCAGCTTAGCGGTACGGAGGGGCCAGGGTGAGACCCAGTACTTC. It encodes CASSLAVRRGQGETQYF.

This rearrangement joins TRBV10-3 to TRBJ2-7; tentative D call: TRBD1 (6 bases). The CDR3 loop spans 17 amino acids. The germline V gene has CDR1 ENHRY and CDR2 SYGVKD. The V and J ends lost 4 bases and 2 bases respectively, with 21 bases between them. This CDR3 reads CAISGAGATLRAYEQYF. Here the CDR3 DNA reads TGTGCCATCAGTGGGGCAGGGGCGACCCTGAGGGCCTACGAGCAGTACTTC.

The CDR3 loop reads CASSLSGKLTYEQYF. The CDR3 DNA is TGTGCCAGTAGTCTGTCGGGGAAACTAACCTACGAGCAGTACTTC. The chain uses TRBV19 and TRBJ2-7, with a tentative D call TRBD2 (5 bases). The CDR3 spans 15 residues. The V end lost 5 bases, the J end lost 2 bases, and 16 bases lay between the germline ends. The germline CDR1 and CDR2 sequences are LNHDA and SQIVND (reference sequence).

V and J are TRBV5-5 and TRBJ2-1; TRBD1 aligns across 9 bases. With V trimmed by 3 bases and J by 4 bases, 5 bases remained unmatched. Germline V CDR1 and CDR2: SGHKS, YYEKEE (reference sequence). The CDR3 consists of 15 residues. The CDR3 coding sequence is TGTGCCAGCAGCTCTGACAGGGGGTTTTACAATGAGCAGTTCTTC. Its translation is CASSSDRGFYNEQFF.

This clone was detected only once. The chain links TRBV18 to TRBJ1-1; the D is unclear. Trimming took 4 bases from V and 5 from J, leaving 11 bases between them. The CDR3 covers 13 residues. Germline assignment: CDR1 KGHSH and CDR2 LQKENI. CDR3 residues: CASSRVGETEAFF. The CDR3 nucleotides read TGTGCCAGCTCACGTGTCGGGGAGACTGAAGCTTTCTTT.

This chain joins TRBV5-1 and TRBJ1-4; a weak D match, TRBD1 (6 bases). The CDR3 is made up of 14 amino acids. V was pared by 4 bases and J by 6 bases, with 13 bases between. Germline CDR1 and CDR2: SGHRS and YFSETQ. CDR3 region: CASSPTGSDEKLFF. The DNA of the CDR3 is TGCGCCAGCAGCCCCACAGGGAGCGATGAAAAACTGTTTTTT.

The chain couples TRBV6-1 to TRBJ1-1; D is uncertain. The CDR3 is 14 amino acids. Germline CDR1 is MNHNS and CDR2 is SASEGT. The V gene lost 2 bases and the J gene lost 3 bases, with 10 bases spanning the gap. The CDR3: CASSERGEYTEAFF. The CDR3 nucleotides read TGTGCCAGCAGTGAACGGGGAGAATACACTGAAGCTTTCTTT.

The chain recombines TRBV2 with TRBJ2-1, with 9 bases that match TRBD2. CDR3 size: 15 residues. V shed 4 bases and J 6 bases; nucleotides not matched to a gene: 7. CDR1 and CDR2 from the germline V gene are SNHLY and FYNNEI. CDR3 coding DNA: TGTGCCAGCAGTGTAGGTGCGGGGGGGACCAATGAGCAGTTCTTC. Translation gives CASSVGAGGTNEQFF.

The chain's CDR3 is CATSAGGSYNEQFF. The CDR3 bases are TGTGCCACCAGCGCGGGGGGCAGTTACAATGAGCAGTTCTTC. This sequence joins TRBV24-1 and TRBJ2-1; 8 bases map to TRBD2. The germline gives CDR1 KGHDR, CDR2 SFDVKD. V dropped 7 bases and J dropped 4; count of bases not matched to a gene: 5. This CDR3 is built from 14 residues.

The chain employs TRBV19 and TRBJ2-2; TRBD1 might be the D (5 bases). Germline-derived CDR1 and CDR2 are LNHDA and SQIVND (reference sequence). The length of the CDR3 is 15 residues. Trimming pared 5 bases from V and 4 bases from J, leaving 14 bases between. The CDR3 DNA sequence: TGTGCCAGTAGTTTCAGCAGGGTTGTCACCGGGGAGCTGTTTTTT. Translating it yields CASSFSRVVTGELFF.

This rearrangement joins TRBV2 to TRBJ1-2; 8 bases fit TRBD1. Germline assignment: CDR1 SNHLY and CDR2 FYNNEI. Trimming removed 8 bases from V and 8 bases from J; junction bases left unmatched: 10. This CDR3 has 13 residues. Here the CDR3 reads CASPKDRARGYTF. CDR3 DNA sequence: TGTGCCAGCCCTAAGGACAGGGCGAGAGGCTACACCTTC. Using reference TRBV2 and TRBJ1-2 for the parts outside the CDR3, the full variable domain is EPEVTQTPSHQVTQMGQEVILRCVPISNHLYFYWYRQILGQKVEFLVSFYNNEISEKSEIFDDQFSVERPDGSNFTLKIRSTKLEDSAMYFCASPKDRARGYTFGSGTRLTVV.

The chain employs TRBV18 and TRBJ2-7; 13 bases fit TRBD2. Germline assignment: CDR1 KGHSH and CDR2 LQKENI. This CDR3 has 15 amino acids. J gave up 7 bases and V 1 base, and 4 bases lay outside the gene matches. DNA for the CDR3: TGTGCCAGCTCACCACGACTAGCGGGAGGAGGGGAGCAGTACTTC. Amino acid sequence: CASSPRLAGGGEQYF.

V and J are TRBV5-4 and TRBJ1-6; 10 nucleotides agree with TRBD1. The CDR3 has 16 amino acids. Germline V gene lookup returns CDR1 SGHNT and CDR2 YYREEE (reference sequence). The V segment lost 0 bases and the J segment 9 bases; nucleotides outside the gene matches: 6. CDR3 in amino acids: CASSLVRDRGFSPLHF. The CDR3 coding sequence is TGTGCCAGCAGCTTGGTGAGGGACAGGGGATTTTCACCCCTCCACTTT. Drawing the rest from reference TRBV5-4 and TRBJ1-6, the complete variable domain is ETGVTQSPTHLIKTRGQQVTLRCSSQSGHNTVSWYQQALGQGPQFIFQYYREEENGRGNFPPRFSGLQFPNYSSELNVNALELDDSALYLCASSLVRDRGFSPLHFGNGTRLTVT.

The chain is built from TRBV7-9 and TRBJ2-5; possible D gene TRBD2, 5 bases. Deletions cut 4 bases from V and 2 bases from J, with 17 bases between. The CDR3 is 16 residues long. CDR1 is SEHNR, CDR2 FQNEAQ, per germline (reference sequence). As DNA, the CDR3 is TGTGCCAGCAGCTCTGGCTTACGGGGAACTCAAGAGACCCAGTACTTC. Translated, it gives CASSSGLRGTQETQYF.

This sequence joins TRBV2 and TRBJ1-2; D gene uncertain. The CDR3 sequence is 12 residues long. Trimming removed 4 bases at V and 3 bases at J, with 6 bases between. CDR1 and CDR2 from the germline V gene are SNHLY and FYNNEI. CDR3 protein: CASSALYYGYTF. Written as DNA, the CDR3 is TGTGCCAGCAGTGCCTTATACTATGGCTACACCTTC.

This chain joins TRBV30 and TRBJ2-6; TRBD1 might be the D (5 bases). The CDR3 totals 15 residues. V was cut by 0 bases and J by 0 bases, with 6 bases left in between. Germline lookup yields CDR1 GTSNPN and CDR2 SVGIG (reference sequence). The DNA of the CDR3 is TGTGCCTGGAGTGTCCAGGGCTCTGGGGCCAACGTCCTGACTTTC. Amino acid sequence: CAWSVQGSGANVLTF.

The chain employs TRBV28 and TRBJ2-2, with 12 positions matching TRBD2. V shed 11 bases, J shed 4 bases, and the junction held 2 bases outside the gene matches. Germline CDR1 is MDHEN and CDR2 is SYDVKM. The CDR3 is made up of 13 amino acids. In DNA, the CDR3 is TGTGCCTCGACTAGCGGGAGCACCGGGGAGCTGTTTTTT. Translating it yields CASTSGSTGELFF.

This clone was observed once. This sequence joins TRBV29-1 and TRBJ2-1; D perhaps matches TRBD1 (6 bases). The V and J ends lost 3 bases and 0 bases respectively, with 9 bases between them. CDR1 is SQVTM and CDR2 is ANQGSEA in the germline V gene. The CDR3 length is 14 residues. The CDR3 spells CSVEGTTSYNEQFF. CDR3 DNA: TGCAGCGTTGAGGGGACAACCTCCTACAATGAGCAGTTCTTC.

The chain is built from TRBV5-1 and TRBJ1-2, with a weak D call TRBD1 (5 bases). Per the germline V gene, CDR1 is SGHRS and CDR2 is YFSETQ. Trimming cost V 0 bases and J 8 bases, with 11 bases left between them. This CDR3 is 13 amino acids long. The CDR3 region is CASSLGQGKGYTF. Written as DNA, the CDR3 is TGCGCCAGCAGCTTGGGGCAGGGTAAGGGCTACACCTTC. The full variable domain, with the rest looked up from reference TRBV5-1 and TRBJ1-2, is KAGVTQTPRYLIKTRGQQVTLSCSPISGHRSVSWYQQTPGQGLQFLFEYFSETQRNKGNFPGRFSGRQFSNSRSEMNVSTLELGDSALYLCASSLGQGKGYTFGSGTRLTVV.